This paragraph reports one T cell receptor (beta chain). The antigen is undetermined. The data stem from a study of shared clonotypes between healthy human individuals. Study results and caveats: With a few donors compared, around 5.4% of naive CD4 clonotypes were shared.

Per the authors' pipeline: From ImmunoSEQ came sequences covering only the junction and carrying no quality scores, so filtering differed. Assay: immunoSEQ multiplex PCR; the TCRdb copy retains only in-frame clones and omits some. That table furnishes V, J and clone size, whereas the DNA furnished D and trimming. The sample shows some 1,600,000 clones, around 98% of them seen only once. CD45RA-negative memory and CD45RA+ naive subsets were split from the CD4+ cells. The CDR3 totals 14 residues. Germline V gene sequence: CDR1 SGHRS, CDR2 YFSETQ. Trimming at V came to 4 bases and at J to 7 bases, leaving 9 bases not matched to a gene.

This receptor was obtained from a man aged 25 to 40 in good health. Input material: naive CD4+ T cells sorted from blood. Subset: CD45RA+ positively selected. This chain connects TRBV5-1 to TRBJ2-7, with 9 bases fitting TRBD2. The CDR3 protein is CASSEVAGAIEQYF. In nucleotides, the CDR3 is TGCGCCAGCAGCGAGGTAGCGGGAGCTATTGAGCAGTACTTC.